Below are 18 T cell receptor beta chains sequenced from a single sample in a study of PD-1 blockade in mismatch repair-deficient tumors. These TCRs are of unknown antigen specificity. Method: immunoSEQ multiplex PCR; TCRdb's copy keeps in-frame clones and lacks some. The sample records 9,000 to 10,000 clones, about nine tenths being singletons. The time point denotes: approximately 10-day in vitro stimulation with candidate neoantigen peptide 3. Sequencing was performed on cells cultured in vitro, taken from a patient treated with pembrolizumab. These receptors came from an adult with mismatch repair-deficient cancer.

The chain couples TRBV28 to TRBJ1-5; 7 bases line up with TRBD1. The V segment lost 3 bases and the J segment 4 bases; nucleotides outside the gene matches: 9. The CDR3 has 16 residues. Germline CDR1 and CDR2: MDHEN and SYDVKM. CDR3 loop: CASSLWPATGNQPQHF. The CDR3, as DNA: TGTGCCAGCAGTTTGTGGCCCGCGACAGGGAATCAGCCCCAGCATTTT.

The gene calls are TRBV2 and TRBJ1-4; D gene ambiguous. V lost 7 bases and J lost 8, with 11 bases in between. The CDR3 is made up of 12 amino acids. Germline CDR1 reads SNHLY; CDR2 reads FYNNEI. In DNA form, the CDR3 reads TGTGCCAGCACGGGATTTGGGGAAAAACTGTTTTTT. It encodes CASTGFGEKLFF.

J is TRBJ1-2 and V is TRBV27, with D hard to call. The CDR3 has 13 amino acids. Germline CDR1 MNHEY, CDR2 SMNVEV (reference sequence). The V and J ends lost 0 bases and 4 bases respectively, with 6 bases between them. The CDR3 reads CASSLSEFYGYTF. The CDR3 nucleotides read TGTGCCAGCAGTTTATCAGAGTTCTATGGCTACACCTTC.

The chain recombines TRBV7-9 with TRBJ1-4; D is uncertain. Germline loops: CDR1 SEHNR, CDR2 FQNEAQ (reference sequence). This CDR3 is 17 amino acids long. With 5 bases removed from V and 0 bases from J, the gap between germline ends came to 16 bases. CDR3 region: CASSTRGRGATNEKLFF. The CDR3 DNA is TGTGCCAGCAGCACCCGAGGGCGCGGTGCAACTAATGAAAAACTGTTTTTT.

The V call is TRBV9, the J call TRBJ2-3; 10 nucleotides match TRBD2. The CDR3 runs to 17 residues. The V segment lost 4 bases and the J segment 3 bases; nucleotides outside the gene matches: 11. Germline CDR1 is SGDLS and CDR2 is YYNGEE. The DNA for the CDR3 is TGTGCCAGCAGCACCGAAGGGCTAGCGGGAGTAACAGATACGCAGTATTTT. This codes for CASSTEGLAGVTDTQYF.

V and J are TRBV9 and TRBJ2-2, with TRBD2 identical over 10 bases. Germline V lookup: CDR1 SGDLS, CDR2 YYNGEE. The CDR3 spans 19 residues. V was clipped by 1 base and J by 2 bases; unmatched bases: 11. The DNA for the CDR3 is TGTGCCAGCAGCGTATCCCTAGCGGGAGTTTTCCCAAACACCGGGGAGCTGTTTTTT. This sequence encodes CASSVSLAGVFPNTGELFF.

The genes are TRBV27 and TRBJ2-1; 12 bases line up with TRBD2. The junction had 7 bases not matched to a gene; V was cut back by 7 bases and J by 3 bases. The CDR3 totals 16 residues. Germline V gene lookup returns CDR1 MNHEY and CDR2 SMNVEV (reference sequence). CDR3 in DNA: TGTGCCAGCACCTTACTAGCGGGAGGCCTCTACAATGAGCAGTTCTTC. Its protein product is CASTLLAGGLYNEQFF.

This clone occurred once. The rearrangement links TRBV7-2 to TRBJ2-1; tentatively, D is TRBD2 (6 bases). The CDR3 is 13 residues long. The germline V gene has CDR1 SGHTA and CDR2 FQGNSA. The V end was cut by 2 bases, the J end by 5 bases, with 7 bases between. CDR3 sequence reads: CASSLRRDNEQFF. CDR3 DNA: TGTGCCAGCAGCTTACGGAGGGACAATGAGCAGTTCTTC.

The rearrangement links TRBV28 to TRBJ1-2, with D perhaps TRBD1 (5 bases). V was pared by 2 bases and J by 6 bases, with 16 bases between. The CDR3 has 15 residues. Looked up from germline, CDR1 is MDHEN and CDR2 is SYDVKM. The CDR3 loop is CASSLRRRGGDGYTF. CDR3 sequence (DNA): TGTGCCAGCAGTTTAAGGAGGCGGGGAGGGGATGGCTACACCTTC.

With respect to this clone: The DNA is omitted, as the CDR3 cannot be located on it reliably, and the CDR3 follows TCRdb's listing. The chain joins TRBV11-2 to TRBJ2-4; the table calls TRBD2, which could not be checked here. The CDR3 region is 15 residues in length, termini included. Per germline, CDR1 SGHAT and CDR2 FQNNGV. This CDR3 reads CASSFGNGVGNIQYF.

This clone appeared a single time. V usage is TRBV7-2 and J usage is TRBJ2-7; the match to TRBD2 covers 8 bases. The germline V gene encodes CDR1 SGHTA and CDR2 FQGNSA. The CDR3 loop spans 15 amino acids. Trimming cost V 5 bases and J 1 base; bases outside gene matches: 7. As DNA, the CDR3 is TGTGCCAGCAGCCCTAGGGCGGGAGGTTCCTACGAGCAGTACTTC. This codes for CASSPRAGGSYEQYF.

This clone has just one count. The V and J genes are TRBV5-8 and TRBJ1-3; unclear D gene. V lost 7 bases, J lost 1 base, and 12 bases lay in between. Germline V gene lookup returns CDR1 SGHTS and CDR2 YDEGEE. There are 14 residues in the CDR3. The CDR3 nucleotides read TGTGCCAGCGCCTGGGCAGCATCTGGAAACACCATATATTTT. It encodes CASAWAASGNTIYF.

This rearrangement joins TRBV21-1 to TRBJ2-5. TRBV21-1 is annotated as a pseudogene. The CDR3 is 15 residues long. The CDR3 DNA follows: TGTGCCAGCAGCAAAGCCAGTCTGGGAAAAGAGACCCAGTACTTC. Residues: CASSKASLGKETQYF.

This chain links TRBV14 with TRBJ2-1; TRBD2 matches at 10 bases. The CDR3 has 18 residues. V lost 4 bases, J lost 1 base, and 10 bases stayed unmatched. Germline V gene data show CDR1 as SGHDN and CDR2 as FVKESK. The CDR3 sequence: CASSRAGLASGSYNEQFF. The CDR3 region has the DNA TGTGCCAGCAGCCGAGCGGGACTAGCGTCAGGATCCTACAATGAGCAGTTCTTC.

The chain uses TRBV19 and TRBJ1-1, with TRBD1 matching over 8 bases. CDR3 length: 17 residues. Trimming took 5 bases from V and 0 from J; bases not matched to a gene: 11. Germline CDR1 and CDR2: LNHDA and SQIVND (reference sequence). Here the CDR3 reads CASSVTRDRRVNTEAFF. The CDR3 region has the DNA TGTGCCAGTAGTGTTACGCGGGACAGGCGAGTGAACACTGAAGCTTTCTTT.

The chain combines TRBV7-3 with TRBJ2-1; TRBD2 matches 13 bases. The CDR3 totals 17 residues. From germline, CDR1 is SGHTA and CDR2 FQGTGA. The V gene end was trimmed by 5 bases and the J gene end by 9 bases; junction bases not matched to a gene: 13. The DNA of the CDR3 is TGTGCCAGCAGCCGGAATCCCGGGACTAGCGGGAATGGTGAGCAGTTCTTC. Translated: CASSRNPGTSGNGEQFF.

The V gene is TRBV9, the J gene TRBJ2-7, with a tentative D call TRBD1 (7 bases). V shed 0 bases and J shed 4 bases, with 14 bases lying between them. The CDR3 length is 15 residues. CDR1 SGDLS and CDR2 YYNGEE come from the germline V gene. CDR3 amino acids: CASSVAPQGGYEQYF. As DNA, the CDR3 is TGTGCCAGCAGCGTAGCACCGCAGGGGGGATACGAGCAGTACTTC.

This rearrangement joins TRBV9 to TRBJ2-5, with a possible D match to TRBD2 (6 bases). Between the trimmed V and J ends, which lost 4 bases and 0 bases, there was a span of 13 bases. Germline loops: CDR1 SGDLS, CDR2 YYNGEE. This CDR3 has 15 amino acids. The CDR3 sequence: CASSTRGGDQETQYF. The CDR3, as DNA: TGTGCCAGCAGCACGAGGGGCGGGGACCAAGAGACCCAGTACTTC.